These 5 T cell receptor beta chains came from one sample sequenced in a study of neurological immune-mediated disorders. One entry per CDR3 protein, called by TCRdb with MiXCR from the 5' RACE reads. The sample lists some 77,000 distinct CDR3 sequences; around a tenth were seen once. Specimen: PBMCs. The origin of the receptors is a middle-aged man in good health.

There are many counts of this clonotype. V usage is TRBV20-1 and J usage is TRBJ2-5, with 9 nucleotides matching TRBD2. Trimming at V came to 7 bases and at J to 5 bases, leaving 8 bases not matched to a gene. Germline V gene sequence: CDR1 DFQATT, CDR2 SNEGSKA (reference sequence). This CDR3 spans 13 amino acids. The CDR3 nucleotides read TGCAGTGAGGGCGGGGGGGCCTCGGAGACCCAGTACTTC. This translates into CSEGGGASETQYF.

The gene calls are TRBV5-1 and TRBJ2-3; D is perhaps TRBD1 or TRBD2 (6 bases each). The germline V and J ends were trimmed by 2 bases and 1 base, with 23 bases remaining between them. Germline CDR1 reads SGHRS; CDR2 reads YFSETQ. This CDR3 has 19 residues. CDR3 nucleotides: TGCGCCAGCAGCTTTGGGCCAGGGCGAGGGGGGTCCCGCACAGATACGCAGTATTTT. The encoded protein is CASSFGPGRGGSRTDTQYF.

A few counts support this clonotype. The chain recombines TRBV10-3 with TRBJ1-5; D perhaps matches TRBD1 (5 bases). Trimming stripped 5 bases from V and 5 bases from J, with 10 bases between. There are 13 residues in the CDR3. Germline CDR1 reads ENHRY; CDR2 reads SYGVKD. The CDR3 bases are TGTGCCATCAGTACAGGAGGAGATCAGCCCCAGCATTTT. As protein: CAISTGGDQPQHF.

This clonotype was counted ten times or more. V usage is TRBV5-1 and J usage is TRBJ1-1; D not resolved. Deletions cut 3 bases from V and 6 bases from J, with 18 bases between. Germline assignment: CDR1 SGHRS and CDR2 YFSETQ. This CDR3 spans 15 amino acids. The CDR3 is CASSYLGTPGPEAFF. Written as DNA, the CDR3 is TGCGCCAGCAGCTACCTAGGCACCCCGGGCCCTGAAGCTTTCTTT.

This clonotype has a count of ten or more. V usage is TRBV5-6 and J usage is TRBJ1-2; TRBD1 matches 7 bases. The CDR3 totals 12 residues. Trimming at V came to 5 bases and at J to 5 bases, leaving 3 bases not matched to a gene. Per germline, CDR1 SGHDT and CDR2 YYEEEE. The CDR3 reads CASSPQGYGYTF. CDR3 sequence (DNA): TGTGCCAGCAGTCCACAGGGGTATGGCTACACCTTC.